This T cell receptor beta chain was recovered during a study of identical twins. Broader study findings: Among beta out-of-frame sequences, excess sharing between twins appeared weaker. Partly confounded zero-insertion analyses could result from invariant MAIT and iNKT cells.

The germline V and J ends were trimmed by 5 bases and 2 bases, with 10 bases remaining between them. The CDR3 extends over 12 amino acids. Germline V gene sequence: CDR1 DFQATT, CDR2 SNEGSKA (reference sequence). TCRdb re-called the 5' RACE reads with MiXCR, one entry per CDR3 protein. Counted here are hundreds of thousands of distinct CDR3 sequences, 7% to 7.5% occurring once; the ten biggest clones make up roughly 1.6%. This clonotype was detected only a few times. Its antigen is as yet unknown. These data were also filed under a second study, of yellow fever vaccine responses in identical twins. From that second work: Twin vaccine T cell responses reportedly seemed partly convergent, partly personalized.

The sequence was obtained from a woman aged 18-30 years in good health. Sample: PBMCs. The chain employs TRBV20-1 and TRBJ2-7; D is uncertain. The CDR3 sequence: CSAASRAYEQYF. The CDR3 nucleotides read TGCAGTGCTGCCTCTAGAGCCTACGAGCAGTACTTC.